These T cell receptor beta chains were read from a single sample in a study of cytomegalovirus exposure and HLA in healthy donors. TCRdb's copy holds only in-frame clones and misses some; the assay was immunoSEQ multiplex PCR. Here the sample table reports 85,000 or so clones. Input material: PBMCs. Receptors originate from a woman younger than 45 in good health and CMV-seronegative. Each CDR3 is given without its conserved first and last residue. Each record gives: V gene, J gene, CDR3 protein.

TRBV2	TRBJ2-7	ASSQSPRGRLFYEQY
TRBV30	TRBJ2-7	AGSPEGLAGGEQY
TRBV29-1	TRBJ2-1	SVGRQGANEQF
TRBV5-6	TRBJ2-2	ASSLPGRTGELF
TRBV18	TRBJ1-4	ASSPGSREKLF
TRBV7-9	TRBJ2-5	ASSLLLLRQGRGETQY
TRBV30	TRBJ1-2	AWSSLPQGADGYT
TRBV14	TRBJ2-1	ASSLIAGSYNEQF
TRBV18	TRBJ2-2	ASSLNNVGTSVDTGELF
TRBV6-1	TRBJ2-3	ASRLSLQGADTQY
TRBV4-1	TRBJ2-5	ASSQPGTGGETQY
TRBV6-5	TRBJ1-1	ASSYSMASGTEAF
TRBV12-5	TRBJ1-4	ASAARGLANEKLF
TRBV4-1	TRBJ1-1	ASSQDQNRGAEAF
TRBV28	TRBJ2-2	ASRLQGTNTGELF
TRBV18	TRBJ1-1	ASSPIQGVNTEAF